The clone carrying this TCR beta chain was picked up many times. No ophthalmopathy progression within 18 months constituted stable Graves' hyperthyroidism. Uncontrolled infection, other autoimmune disease, pregnancy or lactation barred patients from enrollment. The authors obtained PBMCs from 7.5 to 10 ml of fresh peripheral blood. The data were taken from a study of T cells in Graves' hyperthyroidism and ophthalmopathy. Germline V gene sequence: CDR1 ENHRY, CDR2 SYGVKD. CDR3 length: 18 residues. V was clipped by 2 bases and J by 2 bases, with 20 bases between them. RNA transcripts provided the source from which TCR beta CDR3 regions were amplified. HTBI primers were employed in a first-round RT-PCR of the TCR CDR3. MiXCR, applied by TCRdb to the multiplex PCR reads, yields one record per CDR3 protein. Of roughly 700,000 distinct CDR3 sequences in the sample, 15% to 20% were seen once.

The receptor was isolated from a man in his fifties with Graves' hyperthyroidism. The sequencing sample was made of blood. The chain has TRBV10-3 and TRBJ2-3, with D perhaps being TRBD1 or TRBD2 (5 bases each). The CDR3 protein is CAISEPSLGTPSTDTQYF. DNA of the CDR3: TGTGCCATCAGTGAGCCCTCTCTCGGGACCCCATCCACAGATACGCAGTATTTT.